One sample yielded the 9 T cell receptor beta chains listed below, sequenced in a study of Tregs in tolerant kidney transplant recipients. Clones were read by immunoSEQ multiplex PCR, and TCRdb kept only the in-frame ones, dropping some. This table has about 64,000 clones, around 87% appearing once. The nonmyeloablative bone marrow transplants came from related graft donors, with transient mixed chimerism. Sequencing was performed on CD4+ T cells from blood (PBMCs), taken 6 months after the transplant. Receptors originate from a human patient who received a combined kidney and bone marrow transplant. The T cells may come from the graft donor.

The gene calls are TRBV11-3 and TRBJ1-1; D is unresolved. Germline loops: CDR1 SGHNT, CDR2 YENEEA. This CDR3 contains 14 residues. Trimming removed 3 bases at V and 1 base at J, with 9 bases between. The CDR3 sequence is CASSFRHGNTEAFF. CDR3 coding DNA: TGTGCCAGCAGCTTCCGACATGGGAACACTGAAGCTTTCTTT. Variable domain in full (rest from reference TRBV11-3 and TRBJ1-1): EAGVVQSPRYKIIEKKQPVAFWCNPISGHNTLYWYLQNLGQGPELLIRYENEEAVDDSQLPKDRFSAERLKGVDSTLKIQPAELGDSAVYLCASSFRHGNTEAFFGQGTRLTVV.

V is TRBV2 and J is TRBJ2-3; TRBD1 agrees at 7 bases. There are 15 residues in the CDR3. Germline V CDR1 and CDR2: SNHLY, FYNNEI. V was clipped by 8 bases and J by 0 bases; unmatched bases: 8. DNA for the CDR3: TGTGCCAGCTCGTCGAGGGGGCCGAGCACAGATACGCAGTATTTT. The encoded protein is CASSSRGPSTDTQYF. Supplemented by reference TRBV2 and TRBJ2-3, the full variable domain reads EPEVTQTPSHQVTQMGQEVILRCVPISNHLYFYWYRQILGQKVEFLVSFYNNEISEKSEIFDDQFSVERPDGSNFTLKIRSTKLEDSAMYFCASSSRGPSTDTQYFGPGTRLTVL.

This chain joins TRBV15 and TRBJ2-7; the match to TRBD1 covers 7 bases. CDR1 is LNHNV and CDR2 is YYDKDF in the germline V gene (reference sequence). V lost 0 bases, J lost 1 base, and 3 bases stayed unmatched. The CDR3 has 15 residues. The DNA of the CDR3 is TGTGCCACCAGCAGAGATAAGGGACAGTCCTACGAGCAGTACTTC. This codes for CATSRDKGQSYEQYF.

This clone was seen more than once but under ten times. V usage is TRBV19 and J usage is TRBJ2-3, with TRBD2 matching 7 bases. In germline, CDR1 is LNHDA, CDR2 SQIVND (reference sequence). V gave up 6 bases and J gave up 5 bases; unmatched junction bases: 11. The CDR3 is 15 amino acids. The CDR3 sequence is CASSRDGGSGDTQYF. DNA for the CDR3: TGTGCCAGTAGCCGGGACGGGGGGTCGGGAGATACGCAGTATTTT.

The CDR3 DNA follows: TGTGCCAGCAGAACCTCGTCTAGCGGGGGGTACAATGAGCAGTTCTTC. As protein: CASRTSSSGGYNEQFF. The chain carries TRBV27 and TRBJ2-1; 11 bases are shared with TRBD2. Per the germline V gene, CDR1 is MNHEY and CDR2 is SMNVEV (reference sequence). Trimming removed 6 bases from V and 4 bases from J; junction bases left unmatched: 8. The CDR3 consists of 16 residues.

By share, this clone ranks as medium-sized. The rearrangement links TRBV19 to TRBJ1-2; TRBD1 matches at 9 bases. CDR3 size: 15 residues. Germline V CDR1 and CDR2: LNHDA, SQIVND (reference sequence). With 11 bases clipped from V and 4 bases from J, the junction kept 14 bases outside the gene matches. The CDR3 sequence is CASHASGTGFYGYTF. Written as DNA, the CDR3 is TGTGCCTCTCACGCCTCCGGGACAGGGTTCTATGGCTACACCTTC.

CDR3 sequence reads: CASSLVGTRSYEQYF. CDR3 bases: TGTGCCAGCAGCTTAGTGGGGACTAGGTCTTACGAGCAGTACTTC. This chain links TRBV7-2 with TRBJ2-7; 8 nucleotides match TRBD2. The germline V gene encodes CDR1 SGHTA and CDR2 FQGNSA. CDR3 length: 15 amino acids. V dropped 1 base and J dropped 4; count of bases not matched to a gene: 6.

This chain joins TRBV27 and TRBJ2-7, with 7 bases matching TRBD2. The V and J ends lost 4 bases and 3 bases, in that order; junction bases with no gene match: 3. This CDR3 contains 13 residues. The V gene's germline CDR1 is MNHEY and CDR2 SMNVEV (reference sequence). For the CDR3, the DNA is TGTGCCAGCAGTTACCGGGACTACTACGAGCAGTACTTC. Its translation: CASSYRDYYEQYF.

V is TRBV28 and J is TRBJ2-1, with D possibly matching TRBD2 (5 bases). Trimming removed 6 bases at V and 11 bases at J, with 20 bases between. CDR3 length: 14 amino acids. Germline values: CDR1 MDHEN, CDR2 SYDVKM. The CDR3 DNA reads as TGTGCCAGCAGCCTGTCGGGGAGCTTCTTAAAGCAGTTCTTC. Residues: CASSLSGSFLKQFF.